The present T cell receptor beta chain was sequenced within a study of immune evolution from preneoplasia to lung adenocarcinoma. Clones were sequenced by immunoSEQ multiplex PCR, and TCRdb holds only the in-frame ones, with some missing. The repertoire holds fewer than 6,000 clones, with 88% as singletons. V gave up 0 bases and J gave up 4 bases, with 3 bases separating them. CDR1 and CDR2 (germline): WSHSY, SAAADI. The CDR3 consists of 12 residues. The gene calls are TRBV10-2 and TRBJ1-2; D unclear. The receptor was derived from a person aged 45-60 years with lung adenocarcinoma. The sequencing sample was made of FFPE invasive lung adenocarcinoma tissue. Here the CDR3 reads CASSESGYGYTF. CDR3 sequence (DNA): TGCGCCAGCAGTGAGTCCGGCTATGGCTACACCTTC.